This TCR beta chain originates from a study of T-cell reconstitution after alpha-beta-depleted transplantation in children. Study observations and caveats: Roughly two months post-transplant, alpha-beta T cells reportedly originated from several hundred graft clones that had expanded. T-cell numbers and diversity one year post-transplant derived largely from freshly generated T cells. After transplant, high TCRbeta diversity at day 60 in some patients arose from surviving recipient T cells and thymic progenitors.

Researchers prepared the TCRbeta library using unique molecular identifiers, the study reports. TCRdb re-analysed the PCR reads in MiXCR, keeping a single row per CDR3 protein. This sample has a few hundred thousand distinct CDR3 sequences, with around 15% found just once. On this clonotype itself: Its matching antigen is unknown.

V shed 5 bases, J shed 6 bases, and the junction held 7 bases outside the gene matches. The CDR3 has 15 residues. The germline V gene has CDR1 SGHTA and CDR2 FQGNSA. Source: PBMCs, mostly from graft donor cells, taken 360 days after TCRalphabeta/CD19-depleted stem cell transplant. The chain links TRBV7-2 to TRBJ2-1; TRBD2 matches at 10 bases. The TCR sequence derives from a boy younger than two who had a stem cell transplant for Wiskott-Aldrich syndrome, so the T cells may come from the graft donor. CDR3 nucleotide sequence: TGTGCCAGCAGCCTGATAGCGGGAGGTAGCAATGAGCAGTTCTTC. Protein sequence: CASSLIAGGSNEQFF.